This T cell receptor beta chain comes out of a study of blood T cell repertoires in COVID-19 (dated by TCRdb to 2018 to 2021). A note on the overall study: The collaborator samples originated in the United States, Italy and Spain and spanned the acute and convalescent phases of COVID-19. The prospective study material was composed of cDNA or gDNA derived from T cells, B-cell-depleted T cells, or PBMCs. The dataset comprised deeply sampled blood TCRbeta repertoires from subjects exposed to, actively infected with, or recovered from COVID-19. The repertoires were released in a freely available public database intended as a resource for research on the immune response to SARS-CoV-2. The samples were drawn from two sources: the first 160 participants of the ongoing ImmuneRACE study, and approximately 1,300 subjects contributed by 6 global collaborators. A de-identified subject ID, COVID-19 status, age in years and sex were almost always included in the sample metadata. HLA class I and class II types, where available, came from metadata supplied by the sample provider rather than from assay-based typing. General study outcomes and caveats: The amount of clinical and demographic metadata varied by source and participant and was provided uncurated.

The immunoSEQ Assay, a bias-controlled multiplex PCR, was used to amplify TCRbeta CDR3 regions from genomic DNA. The source study handled its data this way. The number of nucleated cells in each sample was estimated by amplification of reference gene primers within the assay. Sequence reads were collapsed and filtered to measure the absolute abundance of every unique TCRbeta CDR3 rearrangement. For each sample, productive Simpson clonality was calculated as the square root of Simpson's diversity index over productive rearrangements. In its TCRdb copy, this immuneACCESS table keeps in-frame sequences only and misses some clones. Where compared with another copy, unresolved V genes explain less than half of these, and the others have no known cause. V, J and clone size derive from that table, while D and trimming were established from the DNA sequence. The sample table contains some 270,000 clones; only one count was recorded for around 87% of them. The ten biggest clones cover 2.1% of the sample.

The CDR3 starts with the cysteine, ends with the phenylalanine, and has 17 residues. The CDR3 DNA has 51 bases and is translated from base 1. Sequences LGHNA (CDR1) and YNFKEQ (CDR2) are obtained from the germline V gene. V has 0 bases trimmed and J has 5 bases trimmed; junction bases matching no gene number 9. At one collaborating source in Seattle, patients were enrolled during active infection and were followed longitudinally through the course of disease. Each collaborating institution followed its own protocols to collect whole blood in K2EDTA tubes. For TCRbeta analysis, collaborators shipped samples as frozen whole blood, isolated PBMCs, or DNA extracted from either of those sample types. To note about this clone: This clone's antigen is unknown. Base-call qualities are not available, and no considerably larger clone is one nucleotide away.

The chain joins TRBV4-2 to TRBJ1-2; 10 of the junction bases match TRBD1. The source of this sequence is a woman in her sixties or seventies with COVID-19, enrolled during active disease. The sequencing sample was made of peripheral blood. CDR3 loop: CASSQDGWGQGFYGYTF. The DNA reads as follows: TGTGCCAGCAGCCAAGATGGTTGGGGACAGGGGTTTTATGGCTACACCTTC.